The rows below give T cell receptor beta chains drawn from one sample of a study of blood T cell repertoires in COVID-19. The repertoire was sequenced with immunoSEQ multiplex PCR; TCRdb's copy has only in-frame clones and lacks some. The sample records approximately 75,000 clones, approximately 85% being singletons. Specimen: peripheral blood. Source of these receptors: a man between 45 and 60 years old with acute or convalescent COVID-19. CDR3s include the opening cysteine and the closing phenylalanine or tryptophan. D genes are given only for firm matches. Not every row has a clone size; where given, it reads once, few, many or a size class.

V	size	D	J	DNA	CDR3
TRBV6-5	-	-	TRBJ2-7	TGTGCCAGCAGTTACCGGAGGGACTTCTACGAGCAGTACTTC	CASSYRRDFYEQYF
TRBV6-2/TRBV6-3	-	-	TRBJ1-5	TGTGCCAGCAGTTACTCTTCCCAGGGGAGTCAGCCCCAGCATTTT	CASSYSSQGSQPQHF
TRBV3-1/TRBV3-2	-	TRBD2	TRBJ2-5	TGTGCCAGCAGTCGGACTAGCGGGCAAGAGACCCAGTACTTC	CASSRTSGQETQYF
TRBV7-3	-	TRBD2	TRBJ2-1	TGTGCCAGCAGCTTGGGAGGGGCCTTCTACAATGAGCAGTTCTTC	CASSLGGAFYNEQFF
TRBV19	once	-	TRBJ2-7	TGTGCCAGTAGTGCGGACAGTACCTACGAGCAGTACTTC	CASSADSTYEQYF
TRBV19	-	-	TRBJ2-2	TGTGCCAGTAGTAAACGGGAATTAAACACCGGGGAGCTGTTTTTT	CASSKRELNTGELFF
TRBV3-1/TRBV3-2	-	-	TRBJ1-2	TGTGCCAGCAGCCCCCAAGGAGGTAGGGGCTACACCTTC	CASSPQGGRGYTF
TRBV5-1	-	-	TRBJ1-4	TGCGCCAGCAGGACAGGTGACTCTAATGAAAAACTGTTTTTT	CASRTGDSNEKLFF
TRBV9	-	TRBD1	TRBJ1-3	TGTGCCAGCAGCGAGGGGACAGGGGCAAGATCTGGAAACACCATATATTTT	CASSEGTGARSGNTIYF
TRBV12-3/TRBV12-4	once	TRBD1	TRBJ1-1	TGTGCCAGCAGTATAAGACAGGGAAAAGAAGCTTTCTTT	CASSIRQGKEAFF
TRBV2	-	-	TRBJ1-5	TGTGCCAGCAGTCGGGGTATTTCCGGCAATCAGCCCCAGCATTTT	CASSRGISGNQPQHF
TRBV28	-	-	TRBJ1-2	TGTGCCAGCAGTTTCCCAGGGCATGGCTACACCTTC	CASSFPGHGYTF
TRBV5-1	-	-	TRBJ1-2	TGCGCCAGCAGCTTGGTCGGGGACTATGGCTACACCTTC	CASSLVGDYGYTF
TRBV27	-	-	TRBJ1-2	TGTGCCAGCAGTTCGCCTGGACAGTCGAACTATGGCTACACCTTC	CASSSPGQSNYGYTF
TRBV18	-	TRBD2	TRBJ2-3	TGTGCCAGCTCACCGGCGACTAGCGGAAGCACAGATACGCAGTATTTT	CASSPATSGSTDTQYF
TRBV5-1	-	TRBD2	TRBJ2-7	TGCGCCAGCAGCTTGGCGGGGGGGCGCGAGTACGAGCAGTACTTC	CASSLAGGREYEQYF
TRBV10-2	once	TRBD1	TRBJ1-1	TGCGCCAGCAGTGGACAGGGTGTCTCTGAAGCTTTCTTT	CASSGQGVSEAFF
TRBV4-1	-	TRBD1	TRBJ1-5	TGCGCCAGCAGCCAAAACGACAGGGGTCGTCAGCCCCAGCATTTT	CASSQNDRGRQPQHF
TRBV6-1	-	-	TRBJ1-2	TGTGCCAGCAGTGAAATCCGGACACTTAACTATGGCTACACCTTC	CASSEIRTLNYGYTF
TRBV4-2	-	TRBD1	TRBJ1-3	TGTGCCAGCAGCCGAGGGACAGGGGTCGGAAACACCATATATTTT	CASSRGTGVGNTIYF
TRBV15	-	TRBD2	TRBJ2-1	TGTGCCACCAGCAGAGCGGGGGGTCCCTACAATGAGCAGTTCTTC	CATSRAGGPYNEQFF
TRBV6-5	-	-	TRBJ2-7	TGTGCCAGCAGTTACGCCAGGGGCGGTTACGAGCAGTACTTC	CASSYARGGYEQYF
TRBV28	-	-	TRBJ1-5	TGTGCCAGCAGTTTATCGCAGCCCCAGCATTTT	CASSLSQPQHF
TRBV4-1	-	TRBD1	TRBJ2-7	TGCGCCAGCAGCCAAGGGACAGGGGGGGGTTCCTACGAGCAGTACTTC	CASSQGTGGGSYEQYF
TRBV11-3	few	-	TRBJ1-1	TGTGCCAGCAGCTACCTATCGAACACTGAAGCTTTCTTT	CASSYLSNTEAFF
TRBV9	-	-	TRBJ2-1	TGTGCCAGCAGCGTAGGCAGTTTTTATGAGCAGTTCTTC	CASSVGSFYEQFF
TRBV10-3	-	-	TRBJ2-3	TGTGCCATCAGTGAGTCTAAAGATACGCAGTATTTT	CAISESKDTQYF
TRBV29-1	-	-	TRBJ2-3	TGCAGCGCCAAGATAGTCCTACGCACAGATACGCAGTATTTT	CSAKIVLRTDTQYF
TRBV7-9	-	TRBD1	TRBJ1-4	TGTGCCAGCAGCTTACCCGGGACAGGGCTAAATGAAAAACTGTTTTTT	CASSLPGTGLNEKLFF
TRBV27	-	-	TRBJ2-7	TGTGCCAGCAGTTTATCCAGGCCGAACTACGAGCAGTACTTC	CASSLSRPNYEQYF
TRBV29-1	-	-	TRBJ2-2	TGCAGCGTTGCCGACAGAAACACCGGGGAGCTGTTTTTT	CSVADRNTGELFF
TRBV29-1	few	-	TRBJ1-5	TGCAGCGTTGGGAGCAGGGGAAATCAGCCCCAGCATTTT	CSVGSRGNQPQHF
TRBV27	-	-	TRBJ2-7	TGTGCCAGCAGTTTCCGCTGGACAGAGACCATTCCCTACGAGCAGTACTTC	CASSFRWTETIPYEQYF
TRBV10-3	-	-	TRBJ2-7	TGTGCCATCAGTGAGTCGAGGGGGTCCCCCTACGAGCAGTACTTC	CAISESRGSPYEQYF
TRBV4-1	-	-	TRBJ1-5	TGCGCCAGCAGCCACCCAGCCGGGAGTCAGCCCCAGCATTTT	CASSHPAGSQPQHF
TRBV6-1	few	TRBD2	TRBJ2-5	TGTGCCAGCAGTGAACTAGCGGGGGGCCAAGAGACCCAGTACTTC	CASSELAGGQETQYF
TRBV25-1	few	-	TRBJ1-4	TGTGCCAGCAGTGAGGCGGGCACAACTAATGAAAAACTGTTTTTT	CASSEAGTTNEKLFF